This TCR beta chain was captured in a study of cytomegalovirus exposure and HLA in healthy donors. Between the trimmed V and J ends, which lost 5 bases and 2 bases, there was a span of 11 bases. The CDR3 spans 14 residues. Looked up from germline, CDR1 is SGHDT and CDR2 is YYEEEE. TCRdb's copy holds only in-frame clones and misses some; the assay was immunoSEQ multiplex PCR. In the table there are under 250,000 clones, roughly nine tenths of which are singletons. This clone was recorded only once. The genes are TRBV5-6 and TRBJ2-1; D remains ambiguous. The clonotype was recovered from a man younger than 35 in good health and CMV-seropositive. What was sequenced was PBMCs. The CDR3 DNA reads TGTGCCAGCAGTTTTAGTTTGGCCTACAATGAGCAGTTCTTC. Protein: CASSFSLAYNEQFF.